Each of the 32 T cell receptor beta chains below was sequenced from the same sample in a study of blood T cell repertoires in COVID-19. Sequencing used immunoSEQ multiplex PCR; TCRdb keeps in-frame clones, though not all of them. The sample records roughly 150,000 clones, 70% to 90% being singletons. The sample was PBMCs or T cells enriched from blood (not recorded which). The receptors here all came from a middle-aged woman who had recovered from COVID-19.

The chain recombines TRBV6-5 with TRBJ1-1; D uncertain. This CDR3 has 14 residues. The V gene's germline CDR1 is MNHEY and CDR2 SVGAGI. Trimming cost V 5 bases and J 4 bases, with 14 bases left between them. Written as DNA, the CDR3 is TGTGCCAGCAGTCGCTATAAGGGAGGCACTGAAGCTTTCTTT. The encoded protein is CASSRYKGGTEAFF.

The V and J genes are TRBV11-2 and TRBJ1-2; D is ambiguous. CDR1 is SGHAT, CDR2 FQNNGV, per germline. The V end lost 5 bases, the J end lost 3 bases, and 13 bases lay between the germline ends. This CDR3 region has 14 residues. Here the CDR3 reads CASSPLRGYYGYTF. In nucleotides, the CDR3 is TGTGCCAGCAGCCCGTTGAGAGGGTACTATGGCTACACCTTC.

This clone was seen a few times. J is TRBJ2-1 and V is TRBV5-1; 10 bases match TRBD2. Germline V gene sequence: CDR1 SGHRS, CDR2 YFSETQ. With 3 bases clipped from V and 5 bases from J, the junction kept 5 bases outside the gene matches. The CDR3 has 15 residues. The DNA of the CDR3 is TGCGCCAGCAGCTCAGAAGCGGGAGGGCACAATGAGCAGTTCTTC. Encoded protein: CASSSEAGGHNEQFF. The full variable domain, with the rest looked up from reference TRBV5-1 and TRBJ2-1, is KAGVTQTPRYLIKTRGQQVTLSCSPISGHRSVSWYQQTPGQGLQFLFEYFSETQRNKGNFPGRFSGRQFSNSRSEMNVSTLELGDSALYLCASSSEAGGHNEQFFGPGTRLTVL.

The chain recombines TRBV19 with TRBJ1-1; D not resolved. Per the germline V gene, CDR1 is LNHDA and CDR2 is SQIVND (reference sequence). The ends were cut back, 5 bases at V and 3 bases at J, with 10 bases in the middle. This CDR3 has 13 residues. The CDR3, as DNA: TGTGCCAGTAGTTCCGGGATTCACACTGAAGCTTTCTTT. This translates into CASSSGIHTEAFF.

The J gene is TRBJ2-3, the V gene TRBV30, with D possibly matching TRBD2 (5 bases). Trimming shortened V by 5 bases and J by 2 bases, and 11 bases separated the two germline ends. From germline, CDR1 is GTSNPN and CDR2 SVGIG (reference sequence). The CDR3 runs 13 residues. CDR3 bases: TGTGCCTGGGTAAGGGAGACCACAGATACGCAGTATTTT. It translates to CAWVRETTDTQYF.

This clone was detected a few times. The chain joins TRBV19 to TRBJ2-1; D is unresolved. Germline loops: CDR1 LNHDA, CDR2 SQIVND (reference sequence). The V and J ends lost 3 bases and 7 bases respectively, with 7 bases between them. The CDR3 consists of 12 residues. CDR3 sequence: CASSMGWNEQFF. The DNA of the CDR3 is TGTGCCAGTAGTATGGGCTGGAATGAGCAGTTCTTC.

The rearrangement links TRBV19 to TRBJ1-1, with D unresolved. The CDR3 length is 14 residues. Germline V gene data show CDR1 as LNHDA and CDR2 as SQIVND (reference sequence). Trimming took 5 bases from V and 5 from J, leaving 15 bases between them. The CDR3 is CASSPSPWATEAFF. CDR3 nucleotides: TGTGCCAGTAGTCCCTCCCCCTGGGCGACTGAAGCTTTCTTT.

The chain combines TRBV9 with TRBJ1-6; no firm D call. V was trimmed by 4 bases and J by 5 bases, leaving 16 bases between them. This CDR3 contains 16 residues. From germline, CDR1 is SGDLS and CDR2 YYNGEE. The CDR3 is CASSPTASSHNSPLHF. CDR3 bases: TGTGCCAGCAGCCCCACTGCGAGTTCTCATAATTCACCCCTCCACTTT.

On this clone: Other DNA sequences of this sample code for an identical CDR3. The genes are TRBV12-3 or TRBV12-4 and TRBJ1-1, with D unresolved. CDR3 size: 13 residues. Trimming took off 1 base at V and 2 bases at J, with 5 bases between the two ends. CDR3 residues: CASSLGLNTEAFF. CDR3 sequence (DNA): TGTGCCAGCAGTTTAGGGCTCAACACTGAAGCTTTCTTT.

This clone appeared once. The sample contains more than one DNA sequence encoding this CDR3. The chain is built from TRBV11-3 and TRBJ2-2, with unresolved D. CDR1 SGHNT and CDR2 YENEEA come from the germline V gene. V lost 3 bases to trimming and J lost 2 bases, with 4 bases between them. The CDR3 has 13 residues. The CDR3 DNA follows: TGTGCCAGCAGCTTCCTTAACACCGGGGAGCTGTTTTTT. It codes for CASSFLNTGELFF.

The chain employs TRBV5-1 and TRBJ1-1, with D unclear. V lost 4 bases to trimming and J lost 0 bases, with 7 bases between them. This CDR3 contains 13 residues. The germline CDR1 and CDR2 sequences are SGHRS and YFSETQ. The chain's CDR3 is CASSTFMNTEAFF. CDR3 DNA sequence: TGCGCCAGCAGCACATTCATGAACACTGAAGCTTTCTTT.

To note about this clone: Other DNA sequences in the sample encode the same CDR3. The J gene is TRBJ2-3, the V gene TRBV5-1; D is unclear. V lost 2 bases, J lost 6 bases, and 4 bases lay in between. Germline V gene lookup returns CDR1 SGHRS and CDR2 YFSETQ. This CDR3 spans 11 amino acids. CDR3 sequence: CASSFGDTQYF. In nucleotides, the CDR3 is TGCGCCAGCAGCTTCGGGGATACGCAGTATTTT.

V gene TRBV7-2 combines with J gene TRBJ2-7; 11 nucleotides line up with TRBD2. Losses at the gene ends were 5 bases for V and 4 bases for J; bases not matched to a gene: 10. The CDR3 loop spans 16 amino acids. The germline gives CDR1 SGHTA, CDR2 FQGNSA. CDR3 DNA: TGTGCCAGCAGCCTATTAGCGGGGGGGCGGGTATACGAGCAGTACTTC. Protein: CASSLLAGGRVYEQYF.

This rearrangement joins TRBV7-6 to TRBJ1-6; a possible D gene is TRBD1 (5 bases). In germline, CDR1 is SGHVS, CDR2 FNYEAQ. The length of the CDR3 is 17 residues. With 1 base removed from V and 6 bases from J, the gap between germline ends came to 16 bases. As DNA, the CDR3 is TGTGCCAGCAGCTTAGTCGGGGGAGGGGAACCTAATTCACCCCTCCACTTT. Its protein is CASSLVGGGEPNSPLHF.

V usage is TRBV20-1 and J usage is TRBJ1-2; TRBD1 matches 11 bases. V lost 3 bases, J lost 7 bases, and 7 bases stayed unmatched. Germline V gene data show CDR1 as DFQATT and CDR2 as SNEGSKA (reference sequence). The CDR3 is made up of 14 amino acids. CDR3 nucleotides: TGCAGTGCTAGTACGGACAGGGGGCCCGGTGGCTACACCTTC. It yields the protein CSASTDRGPGGYTF.

This chain joins TRBV7-8 and TRBJ1-2, with 7 bases fitting TRBD1. Germline CDR1 and CDR2: SGHVS and FQNEAQ. CDR3 length: 14 amino acids. After removal of 5 bases from V and 5 bases from J, the junction contained 8 bases not matched to a gene. The CDR3 loop reads CASSTTGTGYGYTF. CDR3 nucleotide sequence: TGTGCCAGCAGCACGACAGGGACGGGTTATGGCTACACCTTC.

The V gene is TRBV23-1, the J gene TRBJ1-2; D perhaps matches TRBD1 (6 bases). TRBV23-1 is classed as an ORF, of uncertain function. With 4 bases removed from V and 7 bases from J, the gap between germline ends came to 22 bases. The CDR3 is 16 amino acids. The chain's CDR3 is CASSPPGGDKLVGYTF. The CDR3 DNA sequence: TGCGCCAGCAGTCCCCCCGGGGGGGACAAGTTGGTTGGCTACACCTTC.

In this sample, this clone turned up a few times. In DNA, the CDR3 is TGTGCCAGCAGCGAGACAGGGAGCCGCTCTGGGGCCAACGTCCTGACTTTC. Protein product: CASSETGSRSGANVLTF. The V and J genes are TRBV2 and TRBJ2-6, with TRBD1 identical over 7 bases. J gave up 0 bases and V 6 bases, and 8 bases lay outside the gene matches. In germline, CDR1 is SNHLY, CDR2 FYNNEI. This CDR3 has 17 amino acids.

In nucleotides, the CDR3 is TGTGCCAGCAGTTATGGGACAGGGGCTTGGGGTGAGCAGTTCTTC. It specifies CASSYGTGAWGEQFF. The V gene is TRBV27, the J gene TRBJ2-1; 10 nucleotides agree with TRBD1. V gave up 4 bases and J gave up 9 bases; unmatched junction bases: 9. Germline V gene data show CDR1 as MNHEY and CDR2 as SMNVEV (reference sequence). The CDR3 runs to 15 residues.

This chain joins TRBV30 and TRBJ2-3; D is undetermined. Germline CDR1 GTSNPN, CDR2 SVGIG (reference sequence). This CDR3 is 12 amino acids long. Between the trimmed V and J ends, which lost 3 bases and 5 bases, there was a span of 9 bases. The CDR3 region has the DNA TGTGCCTGGAGAGCCAACGAAGATACGCAGTATTTT. Translated, it gives CAWRANEDTQYF.

The rearrangement uses TRBV2 and TRBJ2-1, with 7 bases that match TRBD1. This CDR3 is 15 amino acids long. Per germline, CDR1 SNHLY and CDR2 FYNNEI. Trimming cost V 5 bases and J 5 bases; bases outside gene matches: 9. The CDR3 loop is CASSQTGFKHNEQFF. In nucleotides, the CDR3 is TGTGCCAGCAGTCAGACAGGGTTCAAGCACAATGAGCAGTTCTTC.

The rearrangement joins TRBV19 to TRBJ1-4; D may be TRBD1 (5 bases). This CDR3 comprises 16 residues. V lost 1 base to trimming and J lost 6 bases, with 15 bases between them. Germline V gives CDR1 LNHDA, CDR2 SQIVND (reference sequence). CDR3 region: CASSIGAGDGYEKLFF. CDR3 DNA: TGTGCCAGTAGTATAGGGGCGGGGGACGGATATGAAAAACTGTTTTTT.

The genes are TRBV10-1 and TRBJ2-1; TRBD2 aligns across 13 bases. Trimming took 5 bases from V and 3 from J; bases not matched to a gene: 16. The CDR3 contains 20 residues. CDR1 and CDR2 (germline): WNHNN, SYGVQD (reference sequence). The DNA of the CDR3 is TGCGCCAGCAGTCCGTGCGGGACTAGCGGGATCAAAAATCACTACAATGAGCAGTTCTTC. As protein: CASSPCGTSGIKNHYNEQFF.

V is TRBV19 and J is TRBJ1-2; no clear D gene. The germline CDR1 and CDR2 sequences are LNHDA and SQIVND (reference sequence). Trimming stripped 7 bases from V and 7 bases from J, with 13 bases between. This CDR3 has 12 amino acids. DNA of the CDR3: TGTGCCAGTACGGAACGGGAGTCTGGCTACACCTTC. It encodes CASTERESGYTF.

The chain has TRBV7-8 and TRBJ2-7; no reliable D call. V was shortened by 1 base and J by 1 base, with 8 bases between the two germline ends. The CDR3 is 14 residues long. Looked up from germline, CDR1 is SGHVS and CDR2 is FQNEAQ. CDR3 coding DNA: TGTGCCAGCAGCTTAGAATCGGTATCCTACGAGCAGTACTTC. Translating gives CASSLESVSYEQYF.

The rearrangement links TRBV3-1 (or the pseudogene TRBV3-2) to TRBJ2-3, with 9 bases lining up with TRBD2. CDR1 is LGHDT, CDR2 YNNKEL, per germline (reference sequence). This CDR3 region has 18 residues. V dropped 0 bases and J dropped 2; count of bases not matched to a gene: 9. The CDR3 region is CASSQDGMSGGYTDTQYF. CDR3 DNA: TGTGCCAGCAGCCAAGATGGGATGAGCGGGGGGTACACAGATACGCAGTATTTT.

The V call is TRBV6-5, the J call TRBJ2-1; TRBD2 matches 8 bases. Losses at the gene ends were 5 bases for V and 6 bases for J; bases not matched to a gene: 6. The CDR3 sequence is 14 residues long. Germline-derived CDR1 and CDR2 are MNHEY and SVGAGI. The CDR3 DNA sequence: TGTGCCAGCAGTCACGGGACTAGTGCCAATGAGCAGTTCTTC. It yields the protein CASSHGTSANEQFF.

This chain connects TRBV2 to TRBJ2-1, with 7 positions matching TRBD2. The V segment lost 9 bases and the J segment 0 bases; nucleotides outside the gene matches: 5. CDR1 and CDR2 from the germline V gene are SNHLY and FYNNEI. CDR3 length: 14 amino acids. CDR3 sequence: CASVLANSYNEQFF. In DNA form, the CDR3 reads TGTGCCAGTGTACTAGCGAACTCCTACAATGAGCAGTTCTTC.

V is TRBV7-8 and J is TRBJ2-1; maybe TRBD1 (6 bases). V dropped 6 bases and J dropped 5 bases, with 23 bases sitting between them. The CDR3 loop spans 17 amino acids. CDR1 SGHVS and CDR2 FQNEAQ come from the germline V gene. The CDR3 DNA is TGTGCCAGCAGTTTTTCTAGGACAGATTTCCCAAACAATGAGCAGTTCTTC. Its translation: CASSFSRTDFPNNEQFF. The entire variable domain, with the rest obtained from reference TRBV7-8 and TRBJ2-1, is as follows: GAGVSQSPRYKVAKRGQDVALRCDPISGHVSLFWYQQALGQGPEFLTYFQNEAQLDKSGLPSDRFFAERPEGSVSTLKIQRTQQEDSAVYLCASSFSRTDFPNNEQFFGPGTRLTVL.

This clone was counted a few times. The V and J genes are TRBV7-9 and TRBJ1-1; possible D gene TRBD1, 5 bases. Germline V gives CDR1 SEHNR, CDR2 FQNEAQ (reference sequence). Trimming removed 6 bases from V and 4 bases from J, with 12 bases in between. The CDR3 runs 13 residues. The CDR3 DNA reads as TGTGCCAGCAGTCCAGGGTTAGGCACTGAAGCTTTCTTT. Translated, it gives CASSPGLGTEAFF.

The chain carries TRBV30 and TRBJ1-2; D gene uncertain. Germline V gene lookup returns CDR1 GTSNPN and CDR2 SVGIG (reference sequence). Trimming removed 2 bases from V and 4 bases from J, with 8 bases in between. The CDR3 runs to 12 residues. CDR3 protein: CAWSPVLYGYTF. CDR3 DNA sequence: TGTGCCTGGAGTCCGGTTCTCTATGGCTACACCTTC. The variable domain in full, completed from reference TRBV30 and TRBJ1-2, reads SQTIHQWPATLVQPVGSPLSLECTVEGTSNPNLYWYRQAAGRGLQLLFYSVGIGQISSEVPQNLSASRPQDRQFILSSKKLLLSDSGFYLCAWSPVLYGYTFGSGTRLTVV.

V is TRBV19 and J is TRBJ2-7, with TRBD1 as a possible D gene (6 bases). V lost 4 bases to trimming and J lost 3 bases, with 13 bases between them. The CDR3 spans 14 residues. Germline-derived CDR1 and CDR2 are LNHDA and SQIVND (reference sequence). CDR3 residues: CASSRSGEFYEQYF. The CDR3 nucleotides read TGTGCCAGTAGTAGGTCAGGGGAATTCTACGAGCAGTACTTC.